The clone carrying this TCR beta chain was seen once. Time point in this sample: peripheral blood 6 weeks after treatment start. This sample is part of a study of PD-L1 blockade in urothelial cancer. Study in general: Prior regimens of chemotherapy numbered 0 to 3 per patient. Specimens of blood held a median count of 141,255 T cells.

Generated by immunoSEQ multiplex PCR, the TCRdb table keeps only in-frame clones and is missing some. The data hold more than 45,000 clones, with around 88% observed a single time. This TCR derives from a man aged 60-69 years with urothelial cancer. The source material was PBMCs, sampled around atezolizumab (anti-PD-L1) treatment.

The DNA for the CDR3 is TGTGCCAGTAGTATAGGGCAGGCAAACTATGGCTACACCTTC. This translates into CASSIGQANYGYTF. The chain has TRBV19 and TRBJ1-2; D gene uncertain. CDR1 is LNHDA, CDR2 SQIVND, per germline (reference sequence). The ends were cut back, 1 base at V and 2 bases at J, with 8 bases in the middle. This CDR3 has 14 residues.